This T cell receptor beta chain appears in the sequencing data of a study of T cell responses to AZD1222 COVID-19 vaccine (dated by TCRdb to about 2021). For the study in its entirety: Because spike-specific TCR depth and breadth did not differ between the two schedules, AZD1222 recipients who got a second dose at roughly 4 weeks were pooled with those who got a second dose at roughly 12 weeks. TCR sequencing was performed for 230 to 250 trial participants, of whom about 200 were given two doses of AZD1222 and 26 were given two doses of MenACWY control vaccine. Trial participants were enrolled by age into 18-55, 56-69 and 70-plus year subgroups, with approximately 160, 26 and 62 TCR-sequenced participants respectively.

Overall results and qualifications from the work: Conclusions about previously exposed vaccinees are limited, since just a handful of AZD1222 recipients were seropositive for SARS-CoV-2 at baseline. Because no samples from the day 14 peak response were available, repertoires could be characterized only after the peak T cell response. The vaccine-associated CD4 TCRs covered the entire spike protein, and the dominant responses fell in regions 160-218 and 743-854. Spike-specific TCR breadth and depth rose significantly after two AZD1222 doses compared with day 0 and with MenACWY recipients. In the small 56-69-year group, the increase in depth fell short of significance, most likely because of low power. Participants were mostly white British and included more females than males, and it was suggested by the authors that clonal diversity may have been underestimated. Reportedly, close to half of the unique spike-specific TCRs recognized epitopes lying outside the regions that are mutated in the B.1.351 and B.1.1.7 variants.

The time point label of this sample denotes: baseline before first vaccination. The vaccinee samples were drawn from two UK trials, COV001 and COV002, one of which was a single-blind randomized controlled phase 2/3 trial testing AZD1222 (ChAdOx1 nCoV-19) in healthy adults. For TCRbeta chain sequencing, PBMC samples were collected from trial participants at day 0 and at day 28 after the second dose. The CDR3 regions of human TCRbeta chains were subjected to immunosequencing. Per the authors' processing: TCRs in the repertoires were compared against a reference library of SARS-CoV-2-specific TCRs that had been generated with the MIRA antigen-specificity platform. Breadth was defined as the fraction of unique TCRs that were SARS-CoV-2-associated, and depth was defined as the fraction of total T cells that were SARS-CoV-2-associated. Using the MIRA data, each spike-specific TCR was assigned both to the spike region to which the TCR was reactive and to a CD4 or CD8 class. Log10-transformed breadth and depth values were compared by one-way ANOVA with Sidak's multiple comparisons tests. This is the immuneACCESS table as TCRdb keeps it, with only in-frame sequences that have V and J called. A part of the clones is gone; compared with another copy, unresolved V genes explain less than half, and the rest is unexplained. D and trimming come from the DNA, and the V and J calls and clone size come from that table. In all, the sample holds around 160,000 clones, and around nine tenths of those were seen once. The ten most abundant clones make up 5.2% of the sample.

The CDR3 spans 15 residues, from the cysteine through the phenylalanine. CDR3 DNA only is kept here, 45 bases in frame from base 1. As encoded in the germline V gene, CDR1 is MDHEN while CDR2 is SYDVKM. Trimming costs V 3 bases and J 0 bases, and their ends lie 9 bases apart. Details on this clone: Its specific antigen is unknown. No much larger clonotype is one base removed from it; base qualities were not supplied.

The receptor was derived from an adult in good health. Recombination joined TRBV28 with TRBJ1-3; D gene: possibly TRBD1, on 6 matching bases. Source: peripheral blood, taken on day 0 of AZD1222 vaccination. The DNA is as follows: TGTGCCAGCAGTTTCGGCAGGGGCTCTGGAAACACCATATATTTT. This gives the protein CASSFGRGSGNTIYF.